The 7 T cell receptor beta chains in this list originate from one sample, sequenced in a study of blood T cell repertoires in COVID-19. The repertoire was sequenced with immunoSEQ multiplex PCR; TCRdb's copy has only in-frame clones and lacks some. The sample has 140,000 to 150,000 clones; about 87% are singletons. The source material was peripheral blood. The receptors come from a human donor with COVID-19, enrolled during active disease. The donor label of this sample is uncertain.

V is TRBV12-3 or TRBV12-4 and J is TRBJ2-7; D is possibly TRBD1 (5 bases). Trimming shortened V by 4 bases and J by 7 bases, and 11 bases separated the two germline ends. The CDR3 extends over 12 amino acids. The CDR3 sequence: CASSWGTLEQYF. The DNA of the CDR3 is TGTGCCAGCAGTTGGGGCACCCTGGAGCAGTACTTC.

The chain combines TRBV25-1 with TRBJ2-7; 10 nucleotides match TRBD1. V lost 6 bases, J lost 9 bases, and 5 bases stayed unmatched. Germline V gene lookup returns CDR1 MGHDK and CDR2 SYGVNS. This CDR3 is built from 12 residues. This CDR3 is CASSPGQGPQYF. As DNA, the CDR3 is TGTGCCAGCAGCCCGGGACAGGGGCCGCAGTACTTC.

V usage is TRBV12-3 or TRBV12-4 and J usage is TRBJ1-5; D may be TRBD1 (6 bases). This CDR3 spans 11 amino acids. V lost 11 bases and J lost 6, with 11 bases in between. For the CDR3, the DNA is TGTGCCGGAGGGGGGGGTCAGCCCCAGCATTTT. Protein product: CAGGGGQPQHF.

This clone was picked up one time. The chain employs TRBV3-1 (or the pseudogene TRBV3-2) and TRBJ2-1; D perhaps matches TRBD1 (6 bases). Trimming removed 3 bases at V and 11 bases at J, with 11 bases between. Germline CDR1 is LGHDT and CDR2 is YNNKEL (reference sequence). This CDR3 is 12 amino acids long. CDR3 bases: TGTGCCAGCAGCCAGGGGGCGCGGCAGCAGTTCTTC. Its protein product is CASSQGARQQFF.

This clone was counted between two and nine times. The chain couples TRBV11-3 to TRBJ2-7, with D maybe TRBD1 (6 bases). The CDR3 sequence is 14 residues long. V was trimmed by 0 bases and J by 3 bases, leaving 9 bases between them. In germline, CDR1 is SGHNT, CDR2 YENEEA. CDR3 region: CASSLEGANYEQYF. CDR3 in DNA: TGTGCCAGCAGCTTAGAGGGGGCAAACTACGAGCAGTACTTC. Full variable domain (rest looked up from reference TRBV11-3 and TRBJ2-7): EAGVVQSPRYKIIEKKQPVAFWCNPISGHNTLYWYLQNLGQGPELLIRYENEEAVDDSQLPKDRFSAERLKGVDSTLKIQPAELGDSAVYLCASSLEGANYEQYFGPGTRLTVT.

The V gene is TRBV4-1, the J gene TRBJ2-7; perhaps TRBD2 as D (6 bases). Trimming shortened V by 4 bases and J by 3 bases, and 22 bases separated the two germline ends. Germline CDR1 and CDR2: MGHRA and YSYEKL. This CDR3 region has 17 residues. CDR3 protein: CASSRGGSAGTLYEQYF. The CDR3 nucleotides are TGCGCCAGCAGCCGAGGAGGGTCAGCGGGTACTCTCTACGAGCAGTACTTC.

The CDR3 spells CASSLEAGAYEQYF. CDR3 sequence (DNA): TGTGCCAGCAGCTTAGAGGCGGGGGCTTACGAGCAGTACTTC. The chain has TRBV13 and TRBJ2-7; TRBD2 might be the D (7 bases). Germline assignment: CDR1 PRHDT and CDR2 FYEKMQ (reference sequence). Trimming took off 1 base at V and 4 bases at J, with 11 bases between the two ends. The CDR3 runs 14 residues.